These 13 T cell receptor beta chains were sequenced from one sample in a study of beta chain features in type 1 diabetes. What was sequenced were expressed TCRB transcripts, since all of the isolated RNA had been reverse transcribed. The table came from immunoSEQ multiplex PCR; TCRdb's copy has only in-frame clones and leaves some out. The sample holds about 650,000 clones, over 10% seen once. No antigen is known for these receptors. Study-level results: Shortening that was moderate but significant affected the TCRB CDR3s of Type 1 diabetes patients in all four CD4+ subsets.

Sequencing was performed on naive CD4+ T cells from blood. Source of these receptors: a man aged 30-40 years with type 1 diabetes.

The rearrangement joins TRBV15 to TRBJ2-5; D unclear. The CDR3 sequence is 13 residues long. Between the trimmed V and J ends, which lost 5 bases and 1 base, there was a span of 8 bases. Germline-derived CDR1 and CDR2 are LNHNV and YYDKDF (reference sequence). CDR3 coding DNA: TGTGCCACCAGCTCCGGGCCCCAAGAGACCCAGTACTTC. This sequence encodes CATSSGPQETQYF.

V gene TRBV9 combines with J gene TRBJ1-1, with D possibly TRBD1 on 5 matching bases. The V end lost 0 bases, the J end lost 4 bases, and 13 bases lay between the germline ends. This CDR3 is 15 amino acids long. Germline V lookup: CDR1 SGDLS, CDR2 YYNGEE. CDR3 nucleotides: TGTGCCAGCAGCGTAGAACAGGTTCGAGGCACTGAAGCTTTCTTT. Translation gives CASSVEQVRGTEAFF. The variable domain in full, completed from reference TRBV9 and TRBJ1-1, reads DSGVTQTPKHLITATGQRVTLRCSPRSGDLSVYWYQQSLDQGLQFLIQYYNGEERAKGNILERFSAQQFPDLHSELNLSSLELGDSALYFCASSVEQVRGTEAFFGQGTRLTVV.

The V gene is TRBV4-1, the J gene TRBJ1-2; TRBD1 matches at 8 bases. Germline V CDR1 and CDR2: MGHRA, YSYEKL. The J segment lost 4 bases and the V segment lost 3 bases, leaving 1 base of the junction unmatched. CDR3 length: 13 amino acids. CDR3 amino acids: CASSHGQGYGYTF. The CDR3 coding sequence is TGCGCCAGCAGCCATGGACAGGGCTATGGCTACACCTTC.

The chain uses TRBV5-6 and TRBJ1-4; no firm D call. This CDR3 spans 16 amino acids. Germline V lookup: CDR1 SGHDT, CDR2 YYEEEE. The germline V and J ends were trimmed by 4 bases and 2 bases, with 15 bases remaining between them. The CDR3, as DNA: TGTGCCAGCAGCAGCAGCAACAGCGCGACTAATGAAAAACTGTTTTTT. It encodes CASSSSNSATNEKLFF.

This chain joins TRBV7-2 and TRBJ1-4; TRBD1 matches 8 bases. V was pared by 5 bases and J by 8 bases, with 4 bases of the junction left unmatched. Germline CDR1 is SGHTA and CDR2 is FQGNSA. The CDR3 is made up of 13 amino acids. The CDR3 protein is CASSVRDREKLFF. The CDR3 DNA reads as TGTGCCAGCAGCGTCCGGGACAGGGAAAAACTGTTTTTT. Full variable domain (rest looked up from reference TRBV7-2 and TRBJ1-4): GAGVSQSPSNKVTEKGKDVELRCDPISGHTALYWYRQSLGQGLEFLIYFQGNSAPDKSGLPSDRFSAERTGGSVSTLTIQRTQQEDSAVYLCASSVRDREKLFFGSGTQLSVL.

The chain uses TRBV25-1 and TRBJ1-4, with D unclear. The germline V and J ends were trimmed by 8 bases and 4 bases, with 14 bases remaining between them. The V gene's germline CDR1 is MGHDK and CDR2 SYGVNS. The length of the CDR3 is 14 residues. Written as DNA, the CDR3 is TGTGCCAGCGGAACAGCAAACAGTAATGAAAAACTGTTTTTT. It codes for CASGTANSNEKLFF.

This chain links TRBV23-1 with TRBJ2-3, with TRBD1 identical over 9 bases. TRBV23-1 is an ORF, with its function uncertain. This CDR3 contains 16 residues. V was pared by 5 bases and J by 5 bases, with 11 bases of the junction left unmatched. Here the CDR3 DNA reads TGCGCCAGCAGTGGTCGGGGACAGGGAGAAGGAGATACGCAGTATTTT. Translation: CASSGRGQGEGDTQYF.

This clone was seen a handful of times. The chain combines TRBV29-1 with TRBJ1-5; 8 bases are a match to TRBD1. The V gene end was trimmed by 7 bases and the J gene end by 4 bases; junction bases not matched to a gene: 3. The germline V gene encodes CDR1 SQVTM and CDR2 ANQGSEA. This CDR3 comprises 12 residues. This chain's CDR3 is CSGGDRNQPQHF. CDR3 in DNA: TGCAGCGGGGGGGACAGGAATCAGCCCCAGCATTTT.

This clone has just a few counts. This chain uses TRBV11-2 with TRBJ2-1; D ambiguous. Trimming removed 5 bases from V and 7 bases from J, with 9 bases in between. The CDR3 spans 12 residues. From germline, CDR1 is SGHAT and CDR2 FQNNGV. CDR3 region: CASSHYTNEQFF. CDR3 bases: TGTGCCAGCAGCCACTATACGAATGAGCAGTTCTTC. The full variable domain, its missing parts supplied by reference TRBV11-2 and TRBJ2-1, is EAGVAQSPRYKIIEKRQSVAFWCNPISGHATLYWYQQILGQGPKLLIQFQNNGVVDDSQLPKDRFSAERLKGVDSTLKIQPAKLEDSAVYLCASSHYTNEQFFGPGTRLTVL.

In this sample, this clone turned up a few times. The V and J genes are TRBV9 and TRBJ1-2, with D possibly TRBD1 on 5 matching bases. This CDR3 is built from 15 residues. Germline CDR1 reads SGDLS; CDR2 reads YYNGEE. The V end lost 3 bases, the J end lost 8 bases, and 20 bases lay between the germline ends. The CDR3: CASSGGSPPWGGYTF. The CDR3 region has the DNA TGTGCCAGCAGCGGTGGCAGTCCTCCCTGGGGGGGCTACACCTTC. Using reference TRBV9 and TRBJ1-2 for the parts outside the CDR3, the full variable domain is DSGVTQTPKHLITATGQRVTLRCSPRSGDLSVYWYQQSLDQGLQFLIQYYNGEERAKGNILERFSAQQFPDLHSELNLSSLELGDSALYFCASSGGSPPWGGYTFGSGTRLTVV.

This clone turned up a few times. V gene TRBV29-1 combines with J gene TRBJ2-2; D might be TRBD1 (6 bases). The CDR3 is 15 amino acids. Germline-derived CDR1 and CDR2 are SQVTM and ANQGSEA. The germline V and J ends were trimmed by 6 bases and 4 bases, with 18 bases remaining between them. For the CDR3, the DNA is TGCAGCGTCCGAGGACAGAAGCGTGGCACCGGGGAGCTGTTTTTT. This sequence encodes CSVRGQKRGTGELFF.

The chain is built from TRBV5-4 and TRBJ2-7; 7 bases match TRBD1. The V gene's germline CDR1 is SGHNT and CDR2 YYREEE (reference sequence). CDR3 length: 15 residues. V shed 2 bases and J 4 bases; nucleotides not matched to a gene: 9. CDR3 sequence: CASSLYSTGQYEQYF. CDR3 DNA sequence: TGTGCCAGCAGCTTATATTCGACAGGGCAATACGAGCAGTACTTC.

This clone was counted only a few times. This rearrangement joins TRBV19 to TRBJ2-7; 8 nucleotides line up with TRBD2. The CDR3 runs to 16 residues. V was pared by 5 bases and J by 0 bases, with 9 bases of the junction left unmatched. Germline V gives CDR1 LNHDA, CDR2 SQIVND (reference sequence). CDR3 sequence: CASSRTSLGSSYEQYF. CDR3 nucleotide sequence: TGTGCCAGTAGTCGGACTAGCTTGGGAAGCTCCTACGAGCAGTACTTC.